These 27 T cell receptor beta chains originate from one sample sequenced in a study of HIV-infected patients and healthy controls. No cell fractionation was done, so the repertoire covers all unsorted peripheral blood T cells. cDNA was made from about 510 ng RNA using alpha and beta constant primers. Alpha and beta chain libraries were made separately by chain-specific third strand synthesis with multiplexing indices. TCRdb re-analysed the 5' RACE reads in MiXCR, keeping a single row per CDR3 protein. The sample contains around 3,400 distinct CDR3 sequences, less than 25% of which appear only once. Sequences were derived from blood, sampled before antiretroviral therapy. Every receptor here comes from an adult with HIV infection.

This clonotype came up a few times. V gene TRBV7-7 combines with J gene TRBJ2-3; TRBD2 matches at 10 bases. V was clipped by 4 bases and J by 4 bases; unmatched bases: 5. CDR1 is SSHAT and CDR2 is FNYEAQ in the germline V gene (reference sequence). The CDR3 runs to 15 residues. The CDR3 here is CASSYSSGGSDTQYF. For the CDR3, the DNA is TGTGCCAGCAGCTACTCTAGCGGGGGATCAGATACGCAGTATTTT.

Within the sample, this clonotype is medium-sized. The chain joins TRBV27 to TRBJ1-4, with 9 bases fitting TRBD1. V trimming: 3 bases; J trimming: 5 bases; junction bases outside the gene matches: 4. This CDR3 is built from 15 residues. CDR1 is MNHEY, CDR2 SMNVEV, per germline (reference sequence). The CDR3 DNA follows: TGTGCCAGCAGTTTCTCCGGGACAGGGAATGAAAAACTGTTTTTT. It is translated as CASSFSGTGNEKLFF.

The chain recombines TRBV6-1 with TRBJ2-3, with a weak D call TRBD1 (5 bases). Germline lookup yields CDR1 MNHNS and CDR2 SASEGT. V lost 3 bases, J lost 6 bases, and 13 bases lay in between. The CDR3 has 14 amino acids. This CDR3 is CASSDGQGSDTQYF. The CDR3 bases are TGTGCCAGCAGTGATGGTCAGGGTTCGGATACGCAGTATTTT.

This clonotype was observed a few times. V usage is TRBV7-6 and J usage is TRBJ1-1, with D hard to call. This CDR3 region has 17 residues. Trimming left V 4 bases short and J 5 bases short, with 23 bases between. Germline V lookup: CDR1 SGHVS, CDR2 FNYEAQ. The CDR3 is CASSSKIDPGDITEAFF. CDR3 in DNA: TGTGCCAGCAGCTCTAAGATTGATCCGGGAGACATTACTGAAGCTTTCTTT.

By its share, this clonotype is medium-sized. The V and J genes are TRBV6-2 or TRBV6-3 and TRBJ1-1; tentative D call: TRBD1 (5 bases). The CDR3 extends over 13 amino acids. The V gene lost 6 bases and the J gene lost 6 bases, with 14 bases spanning the gap. Germline assignment: CDR1 MNHEY and CDR2 SVGEGT. Written as DNA, the CDR3 is TGTGCCAGCAGGGCCAGGGAGATAGCTGAAGCTTTCTTT. Translating gives CASRAREIAEAFF.

This chain uses TRBV5-1 with TRBJ2-3; tentative D call: TRBD2 (6 bases). The CDR3 contains 15 residues. V dropped 0 bases and J dropped 4 bases, with 12 bases sitting between them. Germline-derived CDR1 and CDR2 are SGHRS and YFSETQ. DNA for the CDR3: TGCGCCAGCAGCTTGGCCGGCGGGGCGGCAGATACGCAGTATTTT. The encoded protein is CASSLAGGAADTQYF. Together with reference TRBV5-1 and TRBJ2-3, the CDR3 gives the full variable domain: KAGVTQTPRYLIKTRGQQVTLSCSPISGHRSVSWYQQTPGQGLQFLFEYFSETQRNKGNFPGRFSGRQFSNSRSEMNVSTLELGDSALYLCASSLAGGAADTQYFGPGTRLTVL.

In its sample, this clonotype ranks as large (0.1 to 1%). The CDR3 DNA reads as TGTGCCAGCAGCTTTAGCCCGGGACAGGGTTACAATGAGCAGTTCTTC. Translation gives CASSFSPGQGYNEQFF. This chain uses TRBV11-2 with TRBJ2-1; 9 nucleotides agree with TRBD1. Trimming at V came to 3 bases and at J to 4 bases, leaving 7 bases not matched to a gene. Germline V gives CDR1 SGHAT, CDR2 FQNNGV. The CDR3 covers 16 residues.

This clonotype was seen a few times. The chain has TRBV4-1 and TRBJ2-1; 10 bases are a match to TRBD1. Germline lookup yields CDR1 MGHRA and CDR2 YSYEKL. The CDR3 is 18 amino acids. Trimming cost V 3 bases and J 0 bases; bases outside gene matches: 8. The CDR3 DNA reads as TGCGCCAGCAGCCATGATCCGGGACAGGGGAGCTCCTACAATGAGCAGTTCTTC. It yields the protein CASSHDPGQGSSYNEQFF.

J is TRBJ2-7 and V is TRBV9; 7 bases match TRBD1. Unmatched junction bases numbered 3, after V lost 3 bases and J lost 3 bases. This CDR3 has 13 amino acids. From germline, CDR1 is SGDLS and CDR2 YYNGEE. The CDR3 DNA sequence: TGTGCCAGCAGCGGGCAGGGGGACTACGAGCAGTACTTC. This encodes CASSGQGDYEQYF.

As regards this clonotype: A much larger clone differs from this one at a single base, so this may be a read error. The chain uses TRBV4-1 and TRBJ2-1; D uncertain. The V and J ends lost 3 bases and 7 bases respectively, with 7 bases between them. This CDR3 spans 12 amino acids. CDR1 and CDR2 (germline): MGHRA, YSYEKL. The CDR3 DNA reads TGCGCCAGCAGCCACACTGGGAATGAGCAGTTCTTC. It is translated as CASSHTGNEQFF.

By proportion, this clonotype is medium-sized (0.01 to 0.1%). The J gene is TRBJ2-3, the V gene TRBV7-9; 13 bases match TRBD2. V shed 5 bases, J shed 4 bases, and the junction held 9 bases outside the gene matches. Germline V CDR1 and CDR2: SEHNR, FQNEAQ (reference sequence). The CDR3 spans 17 residues. As DNA, the CDR3 is TGTGCCAGCAGCCCCGGAACTAGCGGGGGGGCCCCAGATACGCAGTATTTT. Translated, it gives CASSPGTSGGAPDTQYF.

This chain joins TRBV7-3 and TRBJ1-1; D is ambiguous. The germline CDR1 and CDR2 sequences are SGHTA and FQGTGA. The CDR3 extends over 13 amino acids. Between the trimmed V and J ends, which lost 2 bases and 0 bases, there was a span of 4 bases. The CDR3: CASSLYVNTEAFF. As DNA, the CDR3 is TGTGCCAGCAGCTTATACGTGAACACTGAAGCTTTCTTT.

The gene calls are TRBV5-1 and TRBJ2-2; D is ambiguous. V was trimmed by 2 bases and J by 6 bases, leaving 14 bases between them. Germline assignment: CDR1 SGHRS and CDR2 YFSETQ. The CDR3 contains 15 residues. CDR3 sequence: CASSFPPTPAGELFF. CDR3 DNA: TGCGCCAGCAGCTTCCCACCCACTCCGGCCGGGGAGCTGTTTTTT.

The chain is built from TRBV5-5 and TRBJ2-7; D is perhaps TRBD1 (5 bases). The CDR3 consists of 14 residues. Germline V gene lookup returns CDR1 SGHKS and CDR2 YYEKEE (reference sequence). V dropped 5 bases and J dropped 4 bases, with 16 bases sitting between them. The CDR3 sequence is CASRWTSSSYEQYF. The CDR3 DNA sequence: TGTGCCAGCAGATGGACATCAAGCTCATACGAGCAGTACTTC.

There are a few counts of this clonotype. The V call is TRBV5-1, the J call TRBJ1-1; no clear D gene. This CDR3 is 12 amino acids long. The V end lost 4 bases, the J end lost 4 bases, and 8 bases lay between the germline ends. CDR1 and CDR2 (germline): SGHRS, YFSETQ. DNA for the CDR3: TGCGCCAGCAGCCGTTCGGGCACTGAAGCTTTCTTT. This encodes CASSRSGTEAFF.

The rearrangement links TRBV6-2 or TRBV6-3 to TRBJ1-6; D remains unclear. Germline lookup yields CDR1 MNHEY and CDR2 SVGEGT. The V end lost 2 bases, the J end lost 7 bases, and 12 bases lay between the germline ends. The CDR3 totals 15 residues. CDR3 region: CASSYPTRVNSPLHF. The CDR3 DNA sequence: TGTGCCAGCAGTTACCCGACACGGGTGAATTCACCCCTCCACTTT.

With regard to this clonotype: This may be a read error, as it is one base from a much larger clone. The chain has TRBV7-8 and TRBJ1-1; D not certain. Germline V gives CDR1 SGHVS, CDR2 FQNEAQ. The CDR3 length is 15 residues. This chain's CDR3 is CASSLTAGLNTEDFF. CDR3 nucleotides: TGTGCCAGCAGCTTAACGGCGGGGTTGAACACTGAAGATTTCTTT.

A few counts support this clonotype. The chain joins TRBV5-1 to TRBJ1-1; D unresolved. The ends were cut back, 6 bases at V and 0 bases at J, with 18 bases in the middle. The length of the CDR3 is 16 residues. Germline V gene sequence: CDR1 SGHRS, CDR2 YFSETQ. CDR3 DNA: TGCGCCAGCAAGGGCCGAGATACTTCAATGAACACTGAAGCTTTCTTT. The encoded protein is CASKGRDTSMNTEAFF.

Sample share makes this clonotype medium-sized. This rearrangement joins TRBV19 to TRBJ1-6; possible D gene TRBD1, 5 bases. Germline CDR1 and CDR2: LNHDA and SQIVND (reference sequence). V was cut by 5 bases and J by 4 bases, with 9 bases left in between. The CDR3 is made up of 14 amino acids. CDR3 sequence reads: CASSPGLYNSPLHF. CDR3 in DNA: TGTGCCAGTAGTCCAGGGCTATATAATTCACCCCTCCACTTT. The full variable domain, rest sourced from reference TRBV19 and TRBJ1-6, is DGGITQSPKYLFRKEGQNVTLSCEQNLNHDAMYWYRQDPGQGLRLIYYSQIVNDFQKGDIAEGYSVSREKKESFPLTVTSAQKNPTAFYLCASSPGLYNSPLHFGNGTRLTVT.

The chain has TRBV19 and TRBJ2-7; maybe TRBD1 (5 bases). V was trimmed by 5 bases and J by 1 base, leaving 12 bases between them. This CDR3 comprises 14 residues. CDR1 is LNHDA, CDR2 SQIVND, per germline (reference sequence). The CDR3 coding sequence is TGTGCCAGTAGTGCCTCCACAGGTTCCTACGAGCAGTACTTC. Translating it yields CASSASTGSYEQYF.

Within the sample, this clonotype is medium-sized. This chain connects TRBV19 to TRBJ1-1; D unclear. The V end was cut by 5 bases, the J end by 2 bases, with 12 bases between. Germline V gene sequence: CDR1 LNHDA, CDR2 SQIVND (reference sequence). CDR3 length equals 14 residues. The CDR3 loop is CASSPKGANTEAFF. CDR3 bases: TGTGCCAGTAGTCCCAAGGGCGCCAACACTGAAGCTTTCTTT.

In this sample, this clonotype turned up once. At one boundary the junction diverges from the germline segment, which might be a read error. The chain is built from TRBV19 and TRBJ1-5, with D uncertain. Germline CDR1 LNHDA, CDR2 SQIVND (reference sequence). The CDR3 has 13 residues. CDR3 in amino acids: CASSLQVDQPKHF. CDR3 DNA sequence: TGTGCCAGTAGTCTCCAGGTAGACCAGCCCAAGCATTTT.

As regards this clonotype: Given a much more abundant clone one base away, this may be a read error. V and J are TRBV12-3 or TRBV12-4 and TRBJ1-1; D call uncertain. The length of the CDR3 is 11 residues. CDR3 nucleotide sequence: TGTGCCAGCAGTTCTATCGCTGAAGCTTTATTT. This gives the protein CASSSIAEALF.

The chain employs TRBV5-1 and TRBJ1-1; 9 bases align to TRBD1. Losses at the gene ends were 3 bases for V and 3 bases for J; bases not matched to a gene: 9. Per the germline V gene, CDR1 is SGHRS and CDR2 is YFSETQ. This CDR3 has 16 amino acids. CDR3 coding DNA: TGCGCCAGCAGCTCACAGGGGGCGAGGATGGACACTGAAGCTTTCTTT. It codes for CASSSQGARMDTEAFF.

The chain links TRBV27 to TRBJ1-1, with D maybe TRBD1 (6 bases). This CDR3 is built from 16 residues. V lost 5 bases and J lost 3, with 19 bases in between. Looked up from germline, CDR1 is MNHEY and CDR2 is SMNVEV (reference sequence). The DNA for the CDR3 is TGTGCCAGCAGTCCGGACGGCGGCAGGGGAGACACTGAAGCTTTCTTT. Amino acids: CASSPDGGRGDTEAFF.

This clonotype was detected only once. The chain joins TRBV27 to TRBJ1-1; D is perhaps TRBD1 (6 bases). The V and J ends lost 1 base and 1 base respectively, with 10 bases between them. Germline-derived CDR1 and CDR2 are MNHEY and SMNVEV (reference sequence). The length of the CDR3 is 15 residues. CDR3 bases: TGTGCCAGCAGTTTATTTGGGGGCGCGAACACTGAAGCTTTCTTT. Protein product: CASSLFGGANTEAFF.

This clonotype is categorized as medium-sized (0.01 to 0.1%). This chain links TRBV12-3 or TRBV12-4 with TRBJ1-1; TRBD1 is a possible D gene (6 bases). The CDR3 runs to 14 residues. Trimming took 5 bases from V and 5 from J, leaving 15 bases between them. The CDR3 loop is CASSREGVRTEAFF. CDR3 DNA: TGTGCCAGCAGTCGTGAGGGGGTGAGGACTGAAGCTTTCTTT.